Below, one TCR beta chain is given with its context. Methods used by the authors: Nucleated cell number was recorded as an estimate derived from reference gene primer amplification. Sequencing used immunoSEQ multiplex PCR; TCRdb keeps in-frame clones, though not all of them. V, J and clone size are taken as reported in that table, and D and trimming were inferred from the DNA itself. The sample lists almost 20,000 clones, more than 75% occurring once. V shed 5 bases, J shed 4 bases, and the junction held 10 bases outside the gene matches. The CDR3 is 18 residues long. From germline, CDR1 is MNHEY and CDR2 SVGEGT. The data stem from a study of blood T cell repertoires in COVID-19.

This sequence originates from a human donor with active COVID-19. The donor label of this sample is uncertain. The sample taken for sequencing was peripheral blood. V gene TRBV6-2 or TRBV6-3 combines with J gene TRBJ2-5; TRBD2 matches at 16 bases. The CDR3 loop reads CASSAQGLAGGMAETQYF. The CDR3 region has the DNA TGTGCCAGCAGTGCACAGGGACTAGCGGGGGGGATGGCAGAGACCCAGTACTTC.